This T cell receptor beta chain is drawn from a study of T cells in Graves' hyperthyroidism and ophthalmopathy. RNA transcripts yielded amplified TCR beta CDR3 regions. TCR CDR3 regions were first amplified by RT-PCR with HTBI primers. TCRdb ran MiXCR on the multiplex PCR reads and lists one entry per CDR3 protein. The sample shows about 610,000 distinct CDR3 sequences, 14% to 15% of them seen only once. V was pared by 0 bases and J by 5 bases, with 6 bases of the junction left unmatched. CDR1 is SGDLS and CDR2 is YYNGEE in the germline V gene. This CDR3 has 16 residues. This clonotype was detected ten times or more.

The sample comprised blood. This sequence joins TRBV9 and TRBJ2-1; 9 bases fit TRBD2. This receptor was obtained from a woman between 35 and 50 years old with Graves' ophthalmopathy. CDR3 protein: CASSVAQREENNEQFF. CDR3 nucleotides: TGTGCCAGCAGCGTAGCTCAGCGGGAGGAGAACAATGAGCAGTTCTTC.